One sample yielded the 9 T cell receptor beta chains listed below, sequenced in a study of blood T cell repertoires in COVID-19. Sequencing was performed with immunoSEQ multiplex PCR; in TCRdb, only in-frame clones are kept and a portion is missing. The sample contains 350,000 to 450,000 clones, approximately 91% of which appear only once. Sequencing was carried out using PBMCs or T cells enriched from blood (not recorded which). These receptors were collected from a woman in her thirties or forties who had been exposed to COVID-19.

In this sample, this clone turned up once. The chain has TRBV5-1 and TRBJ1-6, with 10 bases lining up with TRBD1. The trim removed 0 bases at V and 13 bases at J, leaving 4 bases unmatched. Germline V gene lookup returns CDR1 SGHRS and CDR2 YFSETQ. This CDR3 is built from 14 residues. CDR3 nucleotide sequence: TGCGCCAGCAGCTTGGAAGGGACAGGGGTTCCCCTCCACTTT. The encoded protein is CASSLEGTGVPLHF.

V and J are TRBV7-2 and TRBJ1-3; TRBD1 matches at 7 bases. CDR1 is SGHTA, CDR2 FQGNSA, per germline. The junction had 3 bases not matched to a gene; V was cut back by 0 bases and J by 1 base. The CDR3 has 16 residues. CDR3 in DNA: TGTGCCAGCAGCTTAGCAGGGGGCTATTCTGGAAACACCATATATTTT. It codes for CASSLAGGYSGNTIYF.

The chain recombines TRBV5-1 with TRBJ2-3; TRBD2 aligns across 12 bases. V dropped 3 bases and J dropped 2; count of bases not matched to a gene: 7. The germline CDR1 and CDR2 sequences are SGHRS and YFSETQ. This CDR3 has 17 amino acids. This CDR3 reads CASSSGRTSGNTDTQYF. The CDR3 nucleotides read TGCGCCAGCAGCTCCGGAAGGACTAGCGGGAACACAGATACGCAGTATTTT.

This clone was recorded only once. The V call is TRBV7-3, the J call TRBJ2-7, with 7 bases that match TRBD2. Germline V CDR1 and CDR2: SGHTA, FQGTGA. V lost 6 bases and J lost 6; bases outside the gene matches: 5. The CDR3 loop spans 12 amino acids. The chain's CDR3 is CASSLPGGEQYF. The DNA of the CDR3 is TGTGCCAGCAGTCTCCCGGGGGGCGAGCAGTACTTC.

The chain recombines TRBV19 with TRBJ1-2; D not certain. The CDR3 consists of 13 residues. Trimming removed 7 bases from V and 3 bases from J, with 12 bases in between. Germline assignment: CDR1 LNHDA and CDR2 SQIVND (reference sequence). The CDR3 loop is CASMTGRDYGYTF. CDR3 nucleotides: TGTGCCAGTATGACCGGGAGGGACTATGGCTACACCTTC. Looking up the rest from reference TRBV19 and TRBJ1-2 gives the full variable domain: DGGITQSPKYLFRKEGQNVTLSCEQNLNHDAMYWYRQDPGQGLRLIYYSQIVNDFQKGDIAEGYSVSREKKESFPLTVTSAQKNPTAFYLCASMTGRDYGYTFGSGTRLTVV.

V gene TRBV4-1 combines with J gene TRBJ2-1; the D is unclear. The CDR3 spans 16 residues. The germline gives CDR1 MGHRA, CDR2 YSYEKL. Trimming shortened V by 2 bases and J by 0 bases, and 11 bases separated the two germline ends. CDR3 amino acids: CASSQTDSYSYNEQFF. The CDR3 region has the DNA TGCGCCAGCAGCCAAACCGACTCGTACTCCTACAATGAGCAGTTCTTC.

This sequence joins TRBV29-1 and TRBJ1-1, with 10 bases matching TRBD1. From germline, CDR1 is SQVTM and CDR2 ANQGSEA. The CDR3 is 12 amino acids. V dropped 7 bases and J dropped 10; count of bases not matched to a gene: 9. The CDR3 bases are TGCAGCGCGACCGGGACAGGGGTCTCAGCTTTCTTT. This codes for CSATGTGVSAFF.

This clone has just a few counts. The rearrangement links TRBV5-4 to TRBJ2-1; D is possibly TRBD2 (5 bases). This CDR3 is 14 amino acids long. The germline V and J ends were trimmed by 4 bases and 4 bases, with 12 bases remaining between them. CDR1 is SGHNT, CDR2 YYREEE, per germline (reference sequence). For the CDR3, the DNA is TGTGCCAGCAGCCCCTCTGGGAGATACAATGAGCAGTTCTTC. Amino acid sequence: CASSPSGRYNEQFF. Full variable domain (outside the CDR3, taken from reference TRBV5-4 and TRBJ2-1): ETGVTQSPTHLIKTRGQQVTLRCSSQSGHNTVSWYQQALGQGPQFIFQYYREEENGRGNFPPRFSGLQFPNYSSELNVNALELDDSALYLCASSPSGRYNEQFFGPGTRLTVL.

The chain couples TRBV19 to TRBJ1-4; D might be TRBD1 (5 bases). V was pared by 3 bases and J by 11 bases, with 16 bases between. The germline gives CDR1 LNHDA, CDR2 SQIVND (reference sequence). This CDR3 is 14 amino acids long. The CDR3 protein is CASSIGGEGGKLFF. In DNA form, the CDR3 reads TGTGCCAGTAGTATCGGAGGGGAAGGAGGGAAACTGTTTTTT. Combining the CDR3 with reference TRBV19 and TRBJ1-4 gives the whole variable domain DGGITQSPKYLFRKEGQNVTLSCEQNLNHDAMYWYRQDPGQGLRLIYYSQIVNDFQKGDIAEGYSVSREKKESFPLTVTSAQKNPTAFYLCASSIGGEGGKLFFGSGTQLSVL.